A single TCR beta chain is shown here with its context. Between the trimmed V and J ends, which lost 3 bases and 4 bases, there was a span of 9 bases. Per germline, CDR1 MNHNS and CDR2 SASEGT. The length of the CDR3 is 14 residues. Which cohort a participant joined came from the clinical history participants gave. Authors' analysis steps: Amplification of reference gene primers provided the estimated nucleated cell counts. Sequenced by immunoSEQ multiplex PCR; TCRdb stores in-frame clones only, minus some. V and J calls and clone size are those listed in that table; D and trimming were worked out from the DNA. The sample yields some 200,000 clones, approximately 90% seen once. The sample originates from a study of blood T cell repertoires in COVID-19.

This clonotype originated in a woman between 18 and 30 years old who had recovered from COVID-19. The sample was PBMCs or T cells enriched from blood (not recorded which). The chain combines TRBV6-1 with TRBJ1-4; TRBD1 is a possible D gene (5 bases). The CDR3 sequence is CASSEYTGNEKLFF. Written as DNA, the CDR3 is TGTGCCAGCAGTGAGTACACAGGTAATGAAAAACTGTTTTTT.